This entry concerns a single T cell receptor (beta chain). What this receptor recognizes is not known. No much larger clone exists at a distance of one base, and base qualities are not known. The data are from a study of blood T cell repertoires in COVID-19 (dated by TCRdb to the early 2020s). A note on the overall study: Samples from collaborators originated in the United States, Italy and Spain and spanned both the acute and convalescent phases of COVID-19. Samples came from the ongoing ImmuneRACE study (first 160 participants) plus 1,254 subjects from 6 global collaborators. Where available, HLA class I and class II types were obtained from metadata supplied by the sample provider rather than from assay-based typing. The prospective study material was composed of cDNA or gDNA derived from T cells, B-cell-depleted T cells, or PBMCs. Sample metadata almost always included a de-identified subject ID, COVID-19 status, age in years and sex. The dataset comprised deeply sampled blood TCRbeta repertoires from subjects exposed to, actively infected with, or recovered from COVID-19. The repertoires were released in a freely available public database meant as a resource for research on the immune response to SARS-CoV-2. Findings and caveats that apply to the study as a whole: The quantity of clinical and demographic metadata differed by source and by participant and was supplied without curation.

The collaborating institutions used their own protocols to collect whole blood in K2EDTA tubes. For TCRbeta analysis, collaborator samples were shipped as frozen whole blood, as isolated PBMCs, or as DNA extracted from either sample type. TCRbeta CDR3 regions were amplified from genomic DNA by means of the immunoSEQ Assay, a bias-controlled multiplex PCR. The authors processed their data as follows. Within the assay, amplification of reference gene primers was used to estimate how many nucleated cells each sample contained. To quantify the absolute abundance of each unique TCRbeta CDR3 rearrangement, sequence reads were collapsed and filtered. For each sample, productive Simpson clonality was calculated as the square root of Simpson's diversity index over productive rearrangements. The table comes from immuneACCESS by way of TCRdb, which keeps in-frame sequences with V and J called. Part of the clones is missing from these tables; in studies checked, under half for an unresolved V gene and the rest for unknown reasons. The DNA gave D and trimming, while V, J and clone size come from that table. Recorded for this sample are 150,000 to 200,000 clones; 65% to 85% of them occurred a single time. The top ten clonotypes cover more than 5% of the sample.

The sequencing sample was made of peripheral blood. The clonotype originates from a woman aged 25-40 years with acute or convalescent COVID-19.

The CDR3 in this case is CASSPLASGSTDTQYF. The nucleotide sequence reads TGCGCCAGCAGCCCCCTCGCTAGCGGTAGCACAGATACGCAGTATTTT. The V and J segments used are TRBV4-3 and TRBJ2-3, and TRBD2 aligns with 7 junction nucleotides. V trim: 4 bases; J trim: 0 bases; unmatched bases: 7. The germline V gene gives CDR1 as LGHNA and CDR2 as YSLEER. Including the terminal cysteine and phenylalanine, the CDR3 comprises 16 residues. The entry retains the CDR3 DNA only, 48 bases that are in frame from base 1.